The T cell receptor (beta chain) described here comes from a study of blood T cell repertoires in COVID-19. Across the study: PBMCs, B-cell-depleted T cells, or T cells provided the cDNA or gDNA that made up the material.

Original analysis: Reference gene primer amplification yielded estimated nucleated cell counts. Clones were sequenced by immunoSEQ multiplex PCR, and TCRdb holds only the in-frame ones, with some missing. For V, J and clone size, that table is used; D and trimming come from the DNA. The sample records a few hundred thousand clones, over 75% being singletons. Specimen: peripheral blood. This TCR came from a man aged 50 to 60 with acute or convalescent COVID-19.

The CDR3 spells CASSEGRLAGYTGELFF. CDR3 sequence (DNA): TGTGCCAGCAGTGAGGGAAGACTAGCGGGGTACACCGGGGAGCTGTTTTTT. V and J are TRBV6-1 and TRBJ2-2; TRBD2 matches at 11 bases. Trimming took 3 bases from V and 3 from J; bases not matched to a gene: 6. CDR1 and CDR2 from the germline V gene are MNHNS and SASEGT. This CDR3 has 17 residues.